The present entry profiles one TCR beta chain with its context. Its specificity is unknown. This sample was included in a study of cytomegalovirus exposure and HLA in healthy donors. General study findings and limits: Upon later analysis, HLA-associated TCR beta chains proved more clonally expanded than other, equally common chains. While the bulk of TCR sequences proved rare, some public TCRs turned up in many donors. The classifier reportedly diagnosed cytomegalovirus status with high specificity and sensitivity.

It was with 60 Vbeta and 13 Jbeta primers that the PCR ran. The repertoire was sequenced with immunoSEQ multiplex PCR; TCRdb's copy has only in-frame clones and lacks some. The table records around 150,000 clones, 70% to 90% of them present only once. The TCR originated in a man between 18 and 29 years old in good health and CMV-seropositive. Sample: PBMCs.

The CDR3 bases are TGTGCCAGTAAGGCTAGCGGGTACAATGAGCAGTTCTTC. As protein: CASKASGYNEQFF. V and J are TRBV19 and TRBJ2-1; 8 bases map to TRBD2. CDR3 length: 13 residues. Germline V gene sequence: CDR1 LNHDA, CDR2 SQIVND (reference sequence). J was trimmed by 4 bases and V by 7 bases; bases with no gene match: 3.